Listed here are 5 T cell receptor beta chains from one sample, sequenced in a study of T-cell memory formation after mild COVID-19. One entry per CDR3 protein results from TCRdb running MiXCR on the 5' RACE reads. The sample shows around 140,000 distinct CDR3 sequences, approximately 5.7% of them seen only once. Sequences were obtained from PBMCs or a T cell subset sorted from them (not recorded which). The receptors here all came from an adult woman who had mild COVID-19 (a few samples of this study predate the infection). Cell type and time point are not known.

J is TRBJ2-5 and V is TRBV9; TRBD2 is a possible D gene (6 bases). Per the germline V gene, CDR1 is SGDLS and CDR2 is YYNGEE. The CDR3 is made up of 14 amino acids. V lost 0 bases, J lost 3 bases, and 9 bases lay in between. The DNA of the CDR3 is TGTGCCAGCAGCGTAGCGGGGGTTGAAGAGACCCAGTACTTC. Its protein product is CASSVAGVEETQYF.

V and J are TRBV5-1 and TRBJ2-3, with a possible D match to TRBD2 (6 bases). Germline V gene data show CDR1 as SGHRS and CDR2 as YFSETQ. Trimming took off 5 bases at V and 2 bases at J, with 12 bases between the two ends. CDR3 length: 14 residues. This CDR3 reads CASRSGGNTDTQYF. CDR3 bases: TGCGCCAGCAGGTCCGGAGGGAACACAGATACGCAGTATTTT.

Ten or more counts support this clonotype. V usage is TRBV12-5 and J usage is TRBJ1-2; D unclear. This CDR3 comprises 15 residues. Germline V lookup: CDR1 LGHNT, CDR2 FRNRAP. Trimming pared 0 bases from V and 9 bases from J, leaving 17 bases between. The CDR3 DNA reads TGTGCTAGTGGTTTGGTAGGACCACCAGGTGTGAGCTACACCTTC. Translated: CASGLVGPPGVSYTF.

This clonotype has a handful of counts. V gene TRBV28 combines with J gene TRBJ2-7, with a possible D match to TRBD2 (5 bases). Trimming cost V 8 bases and J 12 bases, with 20 bases left between them. Germline V lookup: CDR1 MDHEN, CDR2 SYDVKM. CDR3 length: 12 amino acids. The CDR3 sequence is CASRPPGSNWYF. In DNA form, the CDR3 reads TGTGCCAGCCGCCCCCCGGGGAGTAATTGGTACTTC. The full variable domain, in which reference TRBV28 and TRBJ2-7 provide the parts outside the CDR3, is DVKVTQSSRYLVKRTGEKVFLECVQDMDHENMFWYRQDPGLGLRLIYFSYDVKMKEKGDIPEGYSVSREKKERFSLILESASTNQTSMYLCASRPPGSNWYFGPGTRLTVT.

This clonotype came up many times. This chain uses TRBV12-3 or TRBV12-4 with TRBJ2-1, with D hard to call. The CDR3 is 13 amino acids. V was shortened by 7 bases and J by 12 bases, with 19 bases between the two germline ends. Written as DNA, the CDR3 is TGTGCCAGCACCCCCCCTGCATCCGTAGGGCAGTTCTTC. Residues: CASTPPASVGQFF.